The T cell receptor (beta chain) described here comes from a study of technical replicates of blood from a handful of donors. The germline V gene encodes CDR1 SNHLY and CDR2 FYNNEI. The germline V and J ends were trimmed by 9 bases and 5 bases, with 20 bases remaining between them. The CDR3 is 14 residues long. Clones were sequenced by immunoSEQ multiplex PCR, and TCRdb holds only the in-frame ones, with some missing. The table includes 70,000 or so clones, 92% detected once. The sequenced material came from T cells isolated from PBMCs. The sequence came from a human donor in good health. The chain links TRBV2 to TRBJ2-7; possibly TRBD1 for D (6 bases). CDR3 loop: CASFERGIVDEQYF. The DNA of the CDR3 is TGTGCCAGTTTTGAAAGGGGGATCGTCGACGAGCAGTACTTC. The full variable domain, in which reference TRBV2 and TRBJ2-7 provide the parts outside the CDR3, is EPEVTQTPSHQVTQMGQEVILRCVPISNHLYFYWYRQILGQKVEFLVSFYNNEISEKSEIFDDQFSVERPDGSNFTLKIRSTKLEDSAMYFCASFERGIVDEQYFGPGTRLTVT.